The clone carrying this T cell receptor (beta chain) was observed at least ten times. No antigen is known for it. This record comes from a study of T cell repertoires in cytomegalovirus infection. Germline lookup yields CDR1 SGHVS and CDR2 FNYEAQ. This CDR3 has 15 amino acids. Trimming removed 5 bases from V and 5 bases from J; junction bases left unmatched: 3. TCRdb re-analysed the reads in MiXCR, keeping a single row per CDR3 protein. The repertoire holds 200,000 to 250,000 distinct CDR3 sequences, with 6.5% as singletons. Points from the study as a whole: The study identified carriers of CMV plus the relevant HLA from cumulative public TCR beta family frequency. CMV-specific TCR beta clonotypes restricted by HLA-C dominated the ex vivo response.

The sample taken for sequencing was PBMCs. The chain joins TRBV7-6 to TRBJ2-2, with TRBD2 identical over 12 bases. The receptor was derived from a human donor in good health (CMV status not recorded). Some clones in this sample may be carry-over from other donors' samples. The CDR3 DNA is TGTGCCAGCAGCCCTAGCGGGGGGGCAACCGGGGAGCTGTTTTTT. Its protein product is CASSPSGGATGELFF.